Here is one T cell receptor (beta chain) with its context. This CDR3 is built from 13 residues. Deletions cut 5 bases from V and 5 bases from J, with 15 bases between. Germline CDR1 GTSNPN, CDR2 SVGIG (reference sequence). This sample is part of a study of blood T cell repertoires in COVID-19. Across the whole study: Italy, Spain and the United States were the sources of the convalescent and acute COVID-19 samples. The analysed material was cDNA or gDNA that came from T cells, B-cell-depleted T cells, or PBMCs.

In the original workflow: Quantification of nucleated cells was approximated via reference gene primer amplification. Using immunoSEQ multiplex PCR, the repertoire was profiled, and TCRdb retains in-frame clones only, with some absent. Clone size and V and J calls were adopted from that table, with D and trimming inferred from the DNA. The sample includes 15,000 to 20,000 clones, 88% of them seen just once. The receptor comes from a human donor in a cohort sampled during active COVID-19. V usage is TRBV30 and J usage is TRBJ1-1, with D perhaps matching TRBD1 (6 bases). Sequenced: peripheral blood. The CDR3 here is CAWGRGARTEAFF. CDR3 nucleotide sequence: TGTGCCTGGGGCCGGGGGGCGAGAACTGAAGCTTTCTTT.